One and the same sample provided the 25 T cell receptor beta chains below, sequenced in a study of T cell repertoires in cytomegalovirus infection. No antigen is known for these receptors. MiXCR, run by TCRdb on the reads, gives a single entry per CDR3 protein. The repertoire holds roughly 920,000 distinct CDR3 sequences, with roughly 30% as singletons. This sample comprised cultured CD8+ T cells from PBMCs, obtained from culture after CMV antigen stimulation. These receptors came from a human donor in good health (CMV status not recorded). Some clones in this sample may be carry-over from other donors' samples.

This rearrangement joins TRBV6-5 to TRBJ2-4; 7 bases align to TRBD2. This CDR3 has 13 amino acids. The germline V gene has CDR1 MNHEY and CDR2 SVGAGI. The V segment lost 10 bases and the J segment 4 bases; nucleotides outside the gene matches: 7. CDR3 amino acids: CATRRGLKNIQYF. The CDR3 DNA reads TGTGCCACCCGGCGGGGACTAAAAAACATTCAGTACTTC.

A few counts support this clonotype. V and J are TRBV11-2 and TRBJ2-3; possibly TRBD1 for D (5 bases). The germline CDR1 and CDR2 sequences are SGHAT and FQNNGV. The CDR3 has 15 residues. V gave up 3 bases and J gave up 1 base, with 11 bases separating them. CDR3 DNA: TGTGCCAGCAGCTTCAGGGTCAGAGGCACAGATACGCAGTATTTT. Protein: CASSFRVRGTDTQYF.

This clonotype was seen a handful of times. The chain combines TRBV6-6 with TRBJ2-3; TRBD2 agrees at 11 bases. V lost 10 bases to trimming and J lost 0 bases; unmatched junction nucleotides: 3. The CDR3 is 14 residues long. Germline V gene data show CDR1 as MNHNY and CDR2 as SVGAGI (reference sequence). The CDR3 loop reads CAILAGGSTDTQYF. The CDR3 coding sequence is TGTGCCATTTTAGCGGGGGGGAGCACAGATACGCAGTATTTT.

This clonotype showed up just a few times. J is TRBJ1-5 and V is TRBV11-1; 9 bases match TRBD1. Germline loops: CDR1 SGHAT, CDR2 FQDESV (reference sequence). This CDR3 is 15 amino acids long. After removal of 5 bases from V and 2 bases from J, the junction contained 4 bases not matched to a gene. The CDR3 loop reads CASSRGQGRNQPQHF. CDR3 in DNA: TGTGCCAGCAGCCGGGGACAGGGTCGCAATCAGCCCCAGCATTTT.

In regard to this clonotype: One base away lies a much larger clone, so this may be a sequencing read error. The chain carries TRBV25-1 and TRBJ2-3; D not certain. Germline-derived CDR1 and CDR2 are MGHDK and SYGVNS. The CDR3 runs to 12 residues. The CDR3: CVSSDDTDTQYF. CDR3 sequence (DNA): TGTGTCAGCAGTGACGACACAGATACGCAGTATTTT.

This clonotype was seen more than once but under ten times. This chain connects TRBV20-1 to TRBJ2-7; D ambiguous. CDR3 size: 14 residues. Deletions cut 5 bases from V and 1 base from J, with 15 bases between. CDR1 and CDR2 from the germline V gene are DFQATT and SNEGSKA (reference sequence). CDR3 sequence (DNA): TGCAGTGCTTACTCCCCGGGCGGATCCTACGAGCAGTACTTC. Protein: CSAYSPGGSYEQYF.

This clonotype has just a few counts. V usage is TRBV7-3 and J usage is TRBJ1-1, with a weak D call TRBD1 (5 bases). The CDR3 consists of 15 residues. The germline gives CDR1 SGHTA, CDR2 FQGTGA. Trimming cost V 5 bases and J 0 bases, with 13 bases left between them. The CDR3 here is CASSPEGTLNTEAFF. For the CDR3, the DNA is TGTGCCAGCAGCCCCGAAGGGACCCTGAACACTGAAGCTTTCTTT.

The chain has TRBV4-1 and TRBJ2-7; tentative D call: TRBD2 (5 bases). The germline gives CDR1 MGHRA, CDR2 YSYEKL. The CDR3 is 14 amino acids. Trimming stripped 4 bases from V and 2 bases from J, with 12 bases between. The CDR3, as DNA: TGCGCCAGCAGCCCAGTTGAGGGCCCCTACGAGCAGTACTTC. Translating it yields CASSPVEGPYEQYF.

The CDR3, as DNA: TGCGCCAGCAGCCAAGATAAAGCGTTGGAAGAGACCCAGTACTTC. This translates into CASSQDKALEETQYF. The gene calls are TRBV4-1 and TRBJ2-5; D remains unclear. Germline CDR1 reads MGHRA; CDR2 reads YSYEKL. The germline V and J ends were trimmed by 0 bases and 3 bases, with 11 bases remaining between them. CDR3 length: 15 residues.

This clonotype has just a few counts. This chain's CDR3 is CASSLDRLAGGYTDTQYF. The CDR3 nucleotides read TGTGCCAGCAGCTTAGATCGACTAGCGGGGGGCTACACAGATACGCAGTATTTT. J is TRBJ2-3 and V is TRBV7-8, with 13 positions matching TRBD2. This CDR3 has 18 residues. V dropped 1 base and J dropped 2; count of bases not matched to a gene: 6. Germline CDR1 and CDR2: SGHVS and FQNEAQ.

The chain recombines TRBV19 with TRBJ2-3; the D is unclear. With 5 bases removed from V and 1 base from J, the gap between germline ends came to 10 bases. Germline V gene sequence: CDR1 LNHDA, CDR2 SQIVND (reference sequence). This CDR3 has 14 amino acids. CDR3: CASSSRSRTDTQYF. CDR3 DNA: TGTGCCAGTAGTTCCAGGTCCCGCACAGATACGCAGTATTTT. Full variable domain (rest looked up from reference TRBV19 and TRBJ2-3): DGGITQSPKYLFRKEGQNVTLSCEQNLNHDAMYWYRQDPGQGLRLIYYSQIVNDFQKGDIAEGYSVSREKKESFPLTVTSAQKNPTAFYLCASSSRSRTDTQYFGPGTRLTVL.

The chain joins TRBV6-6 to TRBJ2-5; the D gene could be TRBD1 or TRBD2 (5 bases each). CDR3 length: 13 residues. The germline V gene has CDR1 MNHNY and CDR2 SVGAGI (reference sequence). V was shortened by 5 bases and J by 7 bases, with 14 bases between the two germline ends. This CDR3 reads CASSLPGPGTQYF. CDR3 nucleotides: TGTGCCAGCAGTCTCCCGGGGCCGGGGACCCAGTACTTC.

The chain combines TRBV10-1 with TRBJ2-5; no clear D gene. The CDR3 spans 14 residues. V lost 1 base, J lost 4 bases, and 10 bases lay in between. Germline loops: CDR1 WNHNN, CDR2 SYGVQD (reference sequence). The CDR3 bases are TGCGCCAGCAGTGAGTTTCAGTGGACAGAGACCCAGTACTTC. Translating it yields CASSEFQWTETQYF.

This clonotype was seen more than once but under ten times. This chain joins TRBV7-3 and TRBJ2-2, with TRBD2 identical over 9 bases. There are 16 residues in the CDR3. V shed 5 bases, J shed 4 bases, and the junction held 8 bases outside the gene matches. Germline CDR1 and CDR2: SGHTA and FQGTGA. Here the CDR3 reads CASSRPAGGPTGELFF. CDR3 coding DNA: TGTGCCAGCAGCCGCCCGGCGGGGGGGCCCACCGGGGAGCTGTTTTTT.

This chain links TRBV2 with TRBJ2-2; 11 bases line up with TRBD2. This CDR3 is 15 amino acids long. Germline assignment: CDR1 SNHLY and CDR2 FYNNEI. V gave up 7 bases and J gave up 7 bases; unmatched junction bases: 8. The CDR3 bases are TGTGCCAGCACCTCCCCCGGGACTAGCGGCGGGGAGCTGTTTTTT. As protein: CASTSPGTSGGELFF.

This clonotype was observed a handful of times. This rearrangement joins TRBV7-6 to TRBJ2-2, with 7 bases matching TRBD1. J was trimmed by 1 base and V by 0 bases; bases with no gene match: 5. Germline V gene lookup returns CDR1 SGHVS and CDR2 FNYEAQ. The CDR3 sequence is 17 residues long. The CDR3 region is CASSLALRTGNTGELFF. CDR3 coding DNA: TGTGCCAGCAGCTTAGCTTTGCGGACAGGGAACACCGGGGAGCTGTTTTTT.

As concerns this clonotype: A read error may produce the germline difference seen at one junction end. The chain employs TRBV4-1 and TRBJ1-5, with D perhaps TRBD1 (6 bases). The V gene's germline CDR1 is MGHRA and CDR2 YSYEKL. This CDR3 region has 17 residues. The DNA for the CDR3 is TGCGCCAGCAGCCCCCCGGGGGGGGCACCCAGCAATCATCCCCAGCATTTT. Amino acids: CASSPPGGAPSNHPQHF.

This clonotype was found a few times. CDR3: CATRGQGGNEQYF. As DNA, the CDR3 is TGTGCCACCAGGGGACAGGGAGGGAACGAGCAGTACTTC. V is TRBV24-1 and J is TRBJ2-7, with 9 positions matching TRBD1. This CDR3 spans 13 amino acids. The trim removed 7 bases at V and 5 bases at J, leaving 5 bases unmatched. Germline values: CDR1 KGHDR, CDR2 SFDVKD.

A few counts support this clonotype. J is TRBJ2-7 and V is TRBV10-2; possibly TRBD2 for D (5 bases). Trimming stripped 7 bases from V and 5 bases from J, with 18 bases between. The CDR3 length is 14 residues. Per germline, CDR1 WSHSY and CDR2 SAAADI. The CDR3 reads CASTVNGRGNEQYF. DNA of the CDR3: TGCGCCAGCACCGTTAATGGACGGGGAAACGAGCAGTACTTC.

The sample holds one count of this clonotype. The chain uses TRBV7-4 and TRBJ2-7, with D perhaps TRBD2 (6 bases). Germline CDR1 SGHVT, CDR2 SQSDAQ. The CDR3 is made up of 16 amino acids. V lost 1 base, J lost 2 bases, and 15 bases lay in between. Here the CDR3 reads CASSLVVRREAYEQYF. The CDR3 DNA follows: TGTGCCAGCAGCTTAGTAGTCCGAAGGGAGGCCTACGAGCAGTACTTC.

This chain joins TRBV6-1 and TRBJ2-7, with 10 positions matching TRBD1. CDR1 MNHNS and CDR2 SASEGT come from the germline V gene. The CDR3 consists of 15 residues. V was clipped by 6 bases and J by 3 bases; unmatched bases: 8. CDR3 sequence: CASSHGGQGFYEQYF. The CDR3 DNA is TGTGCCAGCAGCCATGGGGGACAGGGGTTCTACGAGCAGTACTTC.

This clonotype was picked up a small number of times. The chain is built from TRBV27 and TRBJ2-7; D call uncertain. The CDR3 has 17 residues. The V and J ends lost 0 bases and 2 bases respectively, with 17 bases between them. Per germline, CDR1 MNHEY and CDR2 SMNVEV (reference sequence). The DNA of the CDR3 is TGTGCCAGCAGTTTATCTGGGTCACGCGTTTTACCCTACGAGCAGTACTTC. Amino acid sequence: CASSLSGSRVLPYEQYF.

V gene TRBV12-3 or TRBV12-4 combines with J gene TRBJ1-4; D call uncertain. The length of the CDR3 is 13 residues. V was shortened by 3 bases and J by 6 bases, with 8 bases between the two germline ends. DNA of the CDR3: TGTGCCAGCAGTTTTCCTGGGGATGAAAAACTGTTTTTT. Protein product: CASSFPGDEKLFF.

This clonotype was seen only a few times. V is TRBV6-1 and J is TRBJ2-1; TRBD2 is a possible D gene (6 bases). Trimming took 7 bases from V and 8 from J, leaving 18 bases between them. The CDR3 runs to 14 residues. Germline-derived CDR1 and CDR2 are MNHNS and SASEGT. The CDR3, as DNA: TGTGCCAGCAAAAAGGAGGGGAAAGTCGATGAGCAGTTCTTC. Translation: CASKKEGKVDEQFF.

This clonotype was recorded at least ten times. The chain uses TRBV7-9 and TRBJ2-1; D is uncertain. CDR3 length equals 12 residues. From germline, CDR1 is SEHNR and CDR2 FQNEAQ (reference sequence). V was pared by 2 bases and J by 8 bases, with 7 bases between. CDR3: CASSLPIHEQFF. DNA for the CDR3: TGTGCCAGCAGCTTACCAATCCATGAGCAGTTCTTC.